The clone carrying this T cell receptor beta chain was observed at least ten times. Its specificity is not known. This entry belongs to a study of T cells in Graves' hyperthyroidism and ophthalmopathy. Study-level results: From stable hyperthyroidism, ophthalmopathy was set apart by a 13 V-J model.

RNA transcripts served as the template for amplifying TCR beta CDR3 regions. HTBI primers were the set used in a first-round RT-PCR of the TCR CDR3. TCRdb processed the multiplex PCR reads anew with MiXCR; each CDR3 protein has one entry. The sample lists around 200,000 distinct CDR3 sequences; around 19% were seen once. Germline V gene lookup returns CDR1 SNHLY and CDR2 FYNNEI. This CDR3 has 14 residues. Trimming cost V 4 bases and J 3 bases, with 13 bases left between them. The V gene is TRBV2, the J gene TRBJ2-7; maybe TRBD1 (6 bases). Sequencing was carried out using blood. The TCR originated in a man in his forties or fifties with Graves' hyperthyroidism. This CDR3 reads CASSVGRDNYEQYF. CDR3 bases: TGTGCCAGCAGTGTTGGCCGGGACAACTACGAGCAGTACTTC.